This T cell receptor beta chain appears in the sequencing data of a study of Graves' ophthalmopathy and Graves' hyperthyroidism. The germline V and J ends were trimmed by 2 bases and 4 bases, with 10 bases remaining between them. The CDR3 is 15 amino acids. Germline V gene sequence: CDR1 SGHRS, CDR2 YFSETQ. This clonotype has a count of ten or more. The study amplified TCR beta CDR3 regions using RNA transcripts. First-round RT-PCR used HTBI primers; second-round multiplex PCR followed. TCRdb itself ran the multiplex PCR reads through MiXCR, one entry per CDR3 protein. The table has some 1.1 million distinct CDR3 sequences, about two fifths seen once; the top ten hold around 10%. Exclusion criteria comprised other autoimmune diseases, uncontrolled infections, pregnancy or lactation in patients.

The gene calls are TRBV5-1 and TRBJ2-6, with D perhaps being TRBD1 or TRBD2 (6 bases each). Sequencing input: peripheral blood or thyroid tissue (not recorded which). This clonotype originated in an adult man with Graves' hyperthyroidism. CDR3 sequence: CASSLRGDGANVLTF. CDR3 coding DNA: TGCGCCAGCAGCTTAAGGGGGGACGGGGCCAACGTCCTGACTTTC.